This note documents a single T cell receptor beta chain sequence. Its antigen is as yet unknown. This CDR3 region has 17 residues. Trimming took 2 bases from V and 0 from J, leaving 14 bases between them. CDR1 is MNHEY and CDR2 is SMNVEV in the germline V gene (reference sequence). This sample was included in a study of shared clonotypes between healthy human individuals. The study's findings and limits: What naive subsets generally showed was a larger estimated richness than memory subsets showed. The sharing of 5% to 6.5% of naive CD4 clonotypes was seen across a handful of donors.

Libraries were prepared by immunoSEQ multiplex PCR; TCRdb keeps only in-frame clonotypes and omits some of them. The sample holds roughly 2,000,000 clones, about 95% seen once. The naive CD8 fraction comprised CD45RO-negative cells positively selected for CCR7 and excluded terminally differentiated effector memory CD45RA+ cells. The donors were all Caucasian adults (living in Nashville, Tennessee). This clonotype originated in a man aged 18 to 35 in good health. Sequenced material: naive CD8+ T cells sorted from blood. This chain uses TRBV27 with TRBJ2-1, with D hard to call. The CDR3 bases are TGTGCCAGCAGTTTAGCTGGTAAGGTTAGCTCCTACAATGAGCAGTTCTTC. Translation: CASSLAGKVSSYNEQFF.